These 8 T cell receptor beta chains originate from one sample sequenced in a study of lymphopenia after photon versus proton radiotherapy. TCRdb's copy holds only in-frame clones and misses some; the assay was immunoSEQ multiplex PCR. The table includes 15,000 to 20,000 clones, 65% to 90% detected once. The sample in question was peripheral blood, obtained from a patient treated with proton-based radiotherapy. Receptors were obtained from a man between 65 and 80 years old with pancreatic cancer.

In this sample, this clone turned up once. The chain is built from TRBV11-3 and TRBJ1-1, with D unclear. Germline CDR1 reads SGHNT; CDR2 reads YENEEA. V was pared by 9 bases and J by 1 base, with 12 bases between. The CDR3 is 13 residues long. CDR3 sequence (DNA): TGTGCCAGTCCATTAACAGAGAACACTGAAGCTTTCTTT. Translating it yields CASPLTENTEAFF.

This chain connects TRBV4-1 to TRBJ2-7, with 9 bases fitting TRBD2. The CDR3 is 17 amino acids. Germline V gives CDR1 MGHRA, CDR2 YSYEKL. Trimming at V came to 1 base and at J to 3 bases, leaving 10 bases not matched to a gene. CDR3 sequence reads: CASSQGIGTSSYYEQYF. DNA for the CDR3: TGCGCCAGCAGCCAAGGGATCGGGACTAGCTCATACTACGAGCAGTACTTC.

CDR3 in amino acids: CASGLVPSPGATYNEQFF. In DNA, the CDR3 is TGTGCTAGTGGTTTGGTACCATCCCCGGGAGCGACCTACAATGAGCAGTTCTTC. The chain has TRBV12-5 and TRBJ2-1; a possible D gene is TRBD2 (6 bases). Germline V CDR1 and CDR2: LGHNT, FRNRAP. The CDR3 has 18 amino acids. V gave up 0 bases and J gave up 2 bases, with 17 bases separating them.

The rearrangement links TRBV6-1 to TRBJ1-1; no clear D gene. The germline gives CDR1 MNHNS, CDR2 SASEGT. The CDR3 extends over 13 amino acids. V shed 7 bases and J shed 2 bases, with 11 bases lying between them. This chain's CDR3 is CASTQKGNTEAFF. In nucleotides, the CDR3 is TGTGCCAGCACCCAGAAGGGCAACACTGAAGCTTTCTTT.

The chain employs TRBV6-6 and TRBJ1-3; D unclear. The CDR3 is 15 amino acids. V dropped 7 bases and J dropped 2 bases, with 15 bases sitting between them. Per germline, CDR1 MNHNY and CDR2 SVGAGI (reference sequence). CDR3 DNA sequence: TGTGCCAGCATTTCCTTGGGTGTGACTGGAAACACCATATATTTT. Translated: CASISLGVTGNTIYF.

The table lists this clone with a few counts. V usage is TRBV2 and J usage is TRBJ2-3; tentative D call: TRBD1 (7 bases). The CDR3 has 15 residues. V lost 4 bases, J lost 0 bases, and 11 bases lay in between. The germline CDR1 and CDR2 sequences are SNHLY and FYNNEI. The CDR3 nucleotides are TGTGCCAGCAGTGGCGGGACAGCTAGCACAGATACGCAGTATTTT. As protein: CASSGGTASTDTQYF.

V and J are TRBV5-1 and TRBJ2-1; 15 bases are a match to TRBD2. V dropped 3 bases and J dropped 12; count of bases not matched to a gene: 4. The CDR3 is 14 amino acids. Germline assignment: CDR1 SGHRS and CDR2 YFSETQ. This CDR3 reads CASSSGTSGRTQFF. CDR3 nucleotide sequence: TGCGCCAGCAGCTCTGGGACTAGCGGGAGGACGCAGTTCTTC.

V usage is TRBV2 and J usage is TRBJ2-1, with 9 bases that match TRBD1. CDR3 length equals 16 residues. The trim removed 5 bases at V and 1 base at J, leaving 6 bases unmatched. Germline CDR1 reads SNHLY; CDR2 reads FYNNEI. The CDR3 sequence: CASSPPGQGSYNEQFF. Here the CDR3 DNA reads TGTGCCAGCAGTCCCCCGGGACAGGGTTCCTACAATGAGCAGTTCTTC. Full variable domain (rest looked up from reference TRBV2 and TRBJ2-1): EPEVTQTPSHQVTQMGQEVILRCVPISNHLYFYWYRQILGQKVEFLVSFYNNEISEKSEIFDDQFSVERPDGSNFTLKIRSTKLEDSAMYFCASSPPGQGSYNEQFFGPGTRLTVL.